Each of the 13 T cell receptor beta chains below was sequenced from the same sample in a study of blood T cell repertoires in COVID-19. Sequencing was performed with immunoSEQ multiplex PCR; in TCRdb, only in-frame clones are kept and a portion is missing. The table includes 150,000 to 200,000 clones, about 88% detected once. The sample comprised PBMCs or T cells enriched from blood (not recorded which). Receptors originate from a woman between 18 and 29 years old who had recovered from COVID-19.

The chain is built from TRBV7-8 and TRBJ2-5; 9 nucleotides agree with TRBD1. The V gene's germline CDR1 is SGHVS and CDR2 FQNEAQ. Trimming removed 4 bases from V and 4 bases from J; junction bases left unmatched: 7. This CDR3 has 15 residues. The CDR3 loop reads CASSSEGTGRETQYF. The CDR3 DNA is TGTGCCAGCAGCTCGGAGGGGACAGGGCGAGAGACCCAGTACTTC.

This rearrangement joins TRBV4-2 to TRBJ2-2; 9 positions agree with TRBD2. Trimming removed 6 bases from V and 6 bases from J; junction bases left unmatched: 11. CDR1 and CDR2 (germline): LGHNA, YNFKEQ. CDR3 length: 16 amino acids. The CDR3 DNA reads as TGTGCCAGCAGTCCCGTAGCGGGAGTTATGCCCGGGGAGCTGTTTTTT. It is translated as CASSPVAGVMPGELFF.

V usage is TRBV28 and J usage is TRBJ2-1, with unresolved D. Trimming stripped 6 bases from V and 0 bases from J, with 6 bases between. The CDR3 covers 13 residues. Germline V gene lookup returns CDR1 MDHEN and CDR2 SYDVKM. The CDR3 reads CASSLSSYNEQFF. In DNA form, the CDR3 reads TGTGCCAGCAGCTTGAGCTCCTACAATGAGCAGTTCTTC.

The chain links TRBV28 to TRBJ2-7; 7 bases are a match to TRBD1. CDR3 length equals 17 residues. V trimming: 6 bases; J trimming: 0 bases; junction bases outside the gene matches: 14. The germline V gene encodes CDR1 MDHEN and CDR2 SYDVKM. CDR3 sequence: CASRQTGTADSSYEQYF. The CDR3 DNA sequence: TGTGCCAGCAGACAAACCGGGACAGCAGATAGCTCCTACGAGCAGTACTTC.

The chain links TRBV18 to TRBJ1-1; D is unclear. The germline V and J ends were trimmed by 3 bases and 1 base, with 6 bases remaining between them. This CDR3 spans 13 amino acids. In germline, CDR1 is KGHSH, CDR2 LQKENI. The CDR3 DNA sequence: TGTGCCAGCTCACCTTTTCAGAACACTGAAGCTTTCTTT. It codes for CASSPFQNTEAFF.

This chain connects TRBV5-1 to TRBJ2-2; no clear D. V lost 5 bases to trimming and J lost 7 bases, with 15 bases between them. Germline V gene data show CDR1 as SGHRS and CDR2 as YFSETQ. This CDR3 comprises 14 residues. The CDR3 sequence is CASRFLPDIGELFF. CDR3 nucleotide sequence: TGCGCCAGCAGATTCCTCCCTGACATCGGGGAGCTGTTTTTT.

This clone was picked up one time. This chain links TRBV20-1 with TRBJ1-2; no clear D. This CDR3 is built from 11 residues. Germline V CDR1 and CDR2: DFQATT, SNEGSKA (reference sequence). Trimming took off 6 bases at V and 6 bases at J, with 11 bases between the two ends. The CDR3 loop reads CSASARHGYTF. The CDR3 DNA sequence: TGCAGTGCCAGCGCGAGGCATGGCTACACCTTC.

The chain is built from TRBV15 and TRBJ2-5; D possibly corresponds to TRBD1 (7 bases). The CDR3 sequence is 17 residues long. CDR1 is LNHNV and CDR2 is YYDKDF in the germline V gene (reference sequence). V was trimmed by 4 bases and J by 2 bases, leaving 20 bases between them. The DNA for the CDR3 is TGTGCCACCAGCATCGGGGGACAGCCCTCACGGCAAGAGACCCAGTACTTC. It is translated as CATSIGGQPSRQETQYF.

The chain recombines TRBV7-2 with TRBJ2-1; D might be TRBD2 (6 bases). V gave up 3 bases and J gave up 8 bases, with 8 bases separating them. The CDR3 is 12 residues long. Germline loops: CDR1 SGHTA, CDR2 FQGNSA. CDR3 amino acids: CASSFGGDEQFF. The CDR3 DNA is TGTGCCAGCAGCTTTGGCGGGGATGAGCAGTTCTTC.

The rearrangement uses TRBV28 and TRBJ2-3, with D hard to call. The germline CDR1 and CDR2 sequences are MDHEN and SYDVKM. Trimming removed 7 bases from V and 6 bases from J, with 11 bases in between. The CDR3 has 12 amino acids. This CDR3 is CASNLPRDTQYF. The CDR3 DNA reads TGTGCCAGCAATCTCCCCAGGGATACGCAGTATTTT.

The V call is TRBV27, the J call TRBJ2-1, with D maybe TRBD2 (7 bases). Looked up from germline, CDR1 is MNHEY and CDR2 is SMNVEV (reference sequence). Trimming took off 5 bases at V and 5 bases at J, with 16 bases between the two ends. The CDR3 extends over 15 amino acids. CDR3 in DNA: TGTGCCAGCAGTCCCCGGGGGGCGAGAAACAATGAGCAGTTCTTC. This encodes CASSPRGARNNEQFF.

The chain uses TRBV24-1 and TRBJ1-5, with D maybe TRBD1 (5 bases). V was pared by 2 bases and J by 9 bases, with 10 bases between. The V gene's germline CDR1 is KGHDR and CDR2 SFDVKD. CDR3 size: 13 residues. The CDR3 nucleotides read TGTGCCACCAGTGATTCGCAGGGCGGGCCCCAGCATTTT. This encodes CATSDSQGGPQHF.

The chain joins TRBV6-5 to TRBJ1-2; D is unclear. Trimming pared 2 bases from V and 13 bases from J, leaving 14 bases between. The CDR3 covers 12 residues. Germline assignment: CDR1 MNHEY and CDR2 SVGAGI. CDR3 amino acids: CASSYPGGRLTF. The CDR3 nucleotides are TGTGCCAGCAGTTACCCAGGAGGGCGGCTCACCTTC.